The sequence of this T cell receptor beta chain was determined in a study of beta chain features in type 1 diabetes. Findings of the study overall: TCRB CDR3 length was moderately but significantly reduced in all four CD4+ subsets of Type 1 diabetes patients. The analysis here could not establish whether HLA type shapes TCRB rearrangement.

cDNA synthesis used the whole RNA isolate, giving expressed TCRB sequences. About 3.57 million reads, on average, came from each naive, central memory and regulatory T cell sample. Produced via immunoSEQ multiplex PCR; TCRdb's table is partial and in-frame only. The sample records about 340,000 clones, around 9% being singletons. Concerning this clone: Its antigen is not identified.

The CDR3 is made up of 16 amino acids. Germline V gene sequence: CDR1 SGHKS, CDR2 YYEKEE (reference sequence). J gave up 0 bases and V 4 bases, and 6 bases lay outside the gene matches. The rearrangement joins TRBV5-5 to TRBJ2-2, with TRBD2 matching over 7 bases. The origin of this receptor is a man aged 25-40 years with type 1 diabetes. The specimen was central memory CD4+ T cells from blood. CDR3 in amino acids: CASSNSSGANTGELFF. The CDR3 DNA reads as TGTGCCAGCAGCAATTCTAGCGGCGCGAACACCGGGGAGCTGTTTTTT.